These 9 T cell receptor beta chains were all obtained from the same sample, sequenced in a study of shared clonotypes between healthy human individuals. Profiling relied on immunoSEQ multiplex PCR, and the TCRdb table lists in-frame clones only, not all of them. The table has roughly 2,300,000 clones, less than 95% seen once. Sequencing was performed on naive CD4+ T cells from PBMCs. Subset in this sample: CD45RA+ positively selected. These receptors all come from a man aged 18-30 years in good health. Some clones in this sample may be carry-over from other donors' samples.

CDR3 sequence (DNA): TGTGCCAGCAGCCCCGCAGGAGGGGACGAGCAGTACTTC. This translates into CASSPAGGDEQYF. The chain has TRBV7-9 and TRBJ2-7; TRBD2 might be the D (6 bases). V lost 5 bases to trimming and J lost 5 bases, with 13 bases between them. Germline assignment: CDR1 SEHNR and CDR2 FQNEAQ (reference sequence). The CDR3 spans 13 residues.

The chain links TRBV27 to TRBJ2-1; D is unclear. This CDR3 comprises 10 residues. Germline assignment: CDR1 MNHEY and CDR2 SMNVEV (reference sequence). V gave up 10 bases and J gave up 5 bases, with 6 bases separating them. CDR3 region: CATRHNEQFF. In nucleotides, the CDR3 is TGTGCCACCAGACACAATGAGCAGTTCTTC.

V is TRBV4-3 and J is TRBJ2-5; 7 nucleotides align to TRBD1. J lost 4 bases, V lost 0 bases, and 8 bases had no gene match. The CDR3 extends over 16 amino acids. Germline CDR1 LGHNA, CDR2 YSLEER. CDR3 amino acids: CASSQEVNRGRETQYF. The CDR3 DNA reads TGCGCCAGCAGCCAAGAAGTTAACAGGGGCCGAGAGACCCAGTACTTC.

The chain has TRBV11-3 and TRBJ2-2; D uncertain. The germline V gene has CDR1 SGHNT and CDR2 YENEEA. This CDR3 region has 16 residues. Trimming pared 1 base from V and 1 base from J, leaving 10 bases between. The CDR3, as DNA: TGTGCCAGCAGCTTAGTAGGCGGCGGGAACACCGGGGAGCTGTTTTTT. Translated, it gives CASSLVGGGNTGELFF.

The V and J genes are TRBV5-1 and TRBJ1-4; possible D gene TRBD1, 5 bases. Germline assignment: CDR1 SGHRS and CDR2 YFSETQ. The CDR3 has 13 residues. V was pared by 0 bases and J by 8 bases, with 8 bases between. CDR3 sequence: CASSLGREEKLFF. CDR3 in DNA: TGCGCCAGCAGCTTGGGCAGGGAGGAAAAACTGTTTTTT.

This clone was observed a few times. V and J are TRBV4-2 and TRBJ2-2; no clear D. CDR3 length: 14 residues. CDR1 LGHNA and CDR2 YNFKEQ come from the germline V gene. V dropped 1 base and J dropped 0 bases, with 3 bases sitting between them. This chain's CDR3 is CASSQGSNTGELFF. The DNA of the CDR3 is TGTGCCAGCAGCCAAGGGTCGAACACCGGGGAGCTGTTTTTT.

V is TRBV5-1 and J is TRBJ1-2, with TRBD1 matching over 7 bases. The length of the CDR3 is 12 residues. V dropped 4 bases and J dropped 12; count of bases not matched to a gene: 9. The germline gives CDR1 SGHRS, CDR2 YFSETQ. CDR3 amino acids: CASSPRQGHHTF. CDR3 DNA sequence: TGCGCCAGCAGCCCGAGACAGGGACATCACACCTTC.

The rearrangement uses TRBV6-1 and TRBJ1-5; D is unclear. The CDR3 has 12 amino acids. The germline V and J ends were trimmed by 5 bases and 6 bases, with 8 bases remaining between them. Germline lookup yields CDR1 MNHNS and CDR2 SASEGT. The CDR3 DNA follows: TGTGCCAGCAGTTTCGGAGGTCAGCCCCAGCATTTT. This gives the protein CASSFGGQPQHF.

This chain uses TRBV5-1 with TRBJ2-5, with D maybe TRBD2 (6 bases). The CDR3 extends over 15 amino acids. The V and J ends lost 4 bases and 0 bases respectively, with 13 bases between them. Germline V gene data show CDR1 as SGHRS and CDR2 as YFSETQ. Here the CDR3 reads CASSGFGSYQETQYF. The CDR3 region has the DNA TGCGCCAGCAGCGGGTTCGGGAGCTACCAAGAGACCCAGTACTTC.